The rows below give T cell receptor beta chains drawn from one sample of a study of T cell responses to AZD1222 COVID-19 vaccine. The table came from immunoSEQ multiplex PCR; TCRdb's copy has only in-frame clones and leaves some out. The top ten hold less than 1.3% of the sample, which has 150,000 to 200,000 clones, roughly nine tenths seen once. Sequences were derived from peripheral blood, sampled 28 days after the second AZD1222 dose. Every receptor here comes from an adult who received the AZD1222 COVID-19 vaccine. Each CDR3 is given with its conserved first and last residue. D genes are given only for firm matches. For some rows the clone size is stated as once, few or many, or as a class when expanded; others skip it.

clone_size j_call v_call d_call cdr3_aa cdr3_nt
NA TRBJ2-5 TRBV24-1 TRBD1 CATSDPTGRRETQYF TGTGCCACCAGTGACCCGACAGGGAGAAGAGAGACCCAGTACTTC
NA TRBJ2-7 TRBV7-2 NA CASSPSTRNEQYF TGTGCCAGCAGCCCCTCCACTCGGAACGAGCAGTACTTC
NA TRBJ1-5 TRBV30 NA CAWSGRLNQPQHF TGTGCCTGGAGTGGACGGCTCAATCAGCCCCAGCATTTT
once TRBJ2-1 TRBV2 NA CASSEEGGSTYNEQFF TGTGCCAGCAGTGAAGAGGGGGGTTCTACTTACAATGAGCAGTTCTTC
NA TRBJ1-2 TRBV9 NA CASSVGTDGYTF TGTGCCAGCAGCGTAGGGACCGATGGCTACACCTTC
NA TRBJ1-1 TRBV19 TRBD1 CASSPRDRGANTEAFF TGTGCCAGTAGCCCCAGGGACAGGGGAGCGAACACTGAAGCTTTCTTT
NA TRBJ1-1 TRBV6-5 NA CASSYLHGDTEAFF TGTGCCAGCAGTTACCTACACGGGGACACTGAAGCTTTCTTT
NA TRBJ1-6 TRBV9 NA CASSGAPRNSPLHF TGTGCCAGCAGCGGGGCCCCGAGGAACTCACCCCTCCACTTT
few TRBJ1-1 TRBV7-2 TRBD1 CASSGQGWEAFF TGTGCCAGCAGCGGACAGGGGTGGGAAGCTTTCTTT
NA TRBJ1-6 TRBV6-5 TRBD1 CASRYRGRNSPLHF TGTGCCAGCAGATACAGGGGGAGAAATTCACCCCTCCACTTT